The clone carrying this TCR beta chain showed up just a few times. The sample comes from a study of T cell repertoires in aging, cancer and after chemotherapy. Across the study: Repeat sampling of healthy donors over several months to years showed clear clonal overlap.

Multiplex touch-down PCR with TRB-A/B primers amplified rearranged V-D-J TRB sequences. In TCRdb, the multiplex PCR reads were re-called with MiXCR into one record per CDR3 protein. The table shows roughly 8,300 distinct CDR3 sequences, with under 35% occurring only once. TCR beta rearrangements were amplified from peripheral blood genomic DNA. This sequence was found in a human donor in good health. Sequencing was performed on blood.

CDR3 DNA sequence: TGTGCCAGCAGTTACATGCAGGGAGGGACTGAAGCTTTCTTT. Amino acid sequence: CASSYMQGGTEAFF. The gene calls are TRBV6-5 and TRBJ1-1; possibly TRBD1 for D (5 bases). Trimming took 2 bases from V and 5 from J, leaving 12 bases between them. CDR1 and CDR2 (germline): MNHEY, SVGAGI. The CDR3 has 14 residues.